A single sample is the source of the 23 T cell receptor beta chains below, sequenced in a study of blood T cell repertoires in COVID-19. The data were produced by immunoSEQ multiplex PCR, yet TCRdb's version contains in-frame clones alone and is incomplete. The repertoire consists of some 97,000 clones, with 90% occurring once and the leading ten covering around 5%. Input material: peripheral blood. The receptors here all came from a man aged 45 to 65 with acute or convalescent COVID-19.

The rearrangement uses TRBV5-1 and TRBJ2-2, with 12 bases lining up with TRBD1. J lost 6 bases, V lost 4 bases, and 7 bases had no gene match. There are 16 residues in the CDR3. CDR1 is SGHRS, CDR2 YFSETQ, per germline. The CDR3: CASSGGDRGLAGELFF. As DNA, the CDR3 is TGCGCCAGCAGCGGAGGGGACAGGGGGCTAGCCGGGGAGCTGTTTTTT. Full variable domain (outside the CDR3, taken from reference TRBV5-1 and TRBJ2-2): KAGVTQTPRYLIKTRGQQVTLSCSPISGHRSVSWYQQTPGQGLQFLFEYFSETQRNKGNFPGRFSGRQFSNSRSEMNVSTLELGDSALYLCASSGGDRGLAGELFFGEGSRLTVL.

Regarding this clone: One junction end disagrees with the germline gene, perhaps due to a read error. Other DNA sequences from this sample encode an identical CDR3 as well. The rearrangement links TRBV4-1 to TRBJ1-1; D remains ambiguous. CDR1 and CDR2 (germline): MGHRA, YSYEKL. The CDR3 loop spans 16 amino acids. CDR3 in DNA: TGCGCCAGCAGCCCAGTTTTCAAGGGAGGGTACACTGAAGCCTTCTTT. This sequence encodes CASSPVFKGGYTEAFF.

Written as DNA, the CDR3 is TGTGCCAGCAGCTTAATGCGGGGGAACCAAGAGACCCAGTACTTC. Its translation: CASSLMRGNQETQYF. This chain joins TRBV7-2 and TRBJ2-5; TRBD2 matches 7 bases. After removal of 2 bases from V and 0 bases from J, the junction contained 3 bases not matched to a gene. The length of the CDR3 is 15 residues. The germline gives CDR1 SGHTA, CDR2 FQGNSA.

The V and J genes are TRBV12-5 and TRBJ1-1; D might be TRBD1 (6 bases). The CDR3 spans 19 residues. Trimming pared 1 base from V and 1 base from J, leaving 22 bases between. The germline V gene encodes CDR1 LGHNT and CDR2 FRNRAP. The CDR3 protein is CASGLGLTGSSPANTEAFF. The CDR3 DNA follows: TGTGCTAGTGGTTTGGGGCTAACAGGGTCTTCTCCGGCGAACACTGAAGCTTTCTTT. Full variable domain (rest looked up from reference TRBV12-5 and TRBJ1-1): DARVTQTPRHKVTEMGQEVTMRCQPILGHNTVFWYRQTMMQGLELLAYFRNRAPLDDSGMPKDRFSAEMPDATLATLKIQPSEPRDSAVYFCASGLGLTGSSPANTEAFFGQGTRLTVV.

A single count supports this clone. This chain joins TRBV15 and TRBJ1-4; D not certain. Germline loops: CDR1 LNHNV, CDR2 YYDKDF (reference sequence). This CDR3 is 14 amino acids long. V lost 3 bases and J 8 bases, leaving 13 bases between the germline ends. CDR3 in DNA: TGTGCCACCAGCAGGGCGGAGATGAGGGAAAAACTGTTTTTT. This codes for CATSRAEMREKLFF.

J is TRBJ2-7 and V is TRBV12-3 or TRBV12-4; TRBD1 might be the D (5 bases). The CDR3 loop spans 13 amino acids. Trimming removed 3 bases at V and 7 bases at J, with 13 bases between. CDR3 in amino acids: CASSFTQGGEQYF. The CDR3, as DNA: TGTGCCAGCAGTTTTACCCAGGGTGGGGAGCAGTACTTC.

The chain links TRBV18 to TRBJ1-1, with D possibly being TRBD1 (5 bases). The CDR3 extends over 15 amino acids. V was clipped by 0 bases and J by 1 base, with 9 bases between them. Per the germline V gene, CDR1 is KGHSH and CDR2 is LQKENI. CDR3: CASSPPGQQNTEAFF. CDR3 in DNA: TGTGCCAGCTCACCACCCGGACAACAGAACACTGAAGCTTTCTTT.

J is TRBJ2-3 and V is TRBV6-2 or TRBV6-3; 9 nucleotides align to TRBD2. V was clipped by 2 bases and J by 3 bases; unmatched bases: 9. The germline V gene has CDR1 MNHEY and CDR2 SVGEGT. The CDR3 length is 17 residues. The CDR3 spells CASSYGTSLRGTDTQYF. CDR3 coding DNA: TGTGCCAGCAGTTACGGGACTAGCCTCCGGGGGACAGATACGCAGTATTTT.

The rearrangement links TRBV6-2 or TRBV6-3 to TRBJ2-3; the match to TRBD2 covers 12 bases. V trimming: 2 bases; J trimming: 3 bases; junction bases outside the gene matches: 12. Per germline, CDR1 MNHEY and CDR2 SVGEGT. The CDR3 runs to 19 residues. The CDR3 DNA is TGTGCCAGCAGTTACCAGAGACCCGGACTAGCGGGGAGGACAGATACGCAGTATTTT. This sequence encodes CASSYQRPGLAGRTDTQYF.

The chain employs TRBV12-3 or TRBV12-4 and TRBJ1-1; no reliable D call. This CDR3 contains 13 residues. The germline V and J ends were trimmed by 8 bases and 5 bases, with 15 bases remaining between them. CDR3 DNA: TGTGCCAGCTCGAGGGCGCTGGGGACTGAAGCTTTCTTT. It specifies CASSRALGTEAFF.

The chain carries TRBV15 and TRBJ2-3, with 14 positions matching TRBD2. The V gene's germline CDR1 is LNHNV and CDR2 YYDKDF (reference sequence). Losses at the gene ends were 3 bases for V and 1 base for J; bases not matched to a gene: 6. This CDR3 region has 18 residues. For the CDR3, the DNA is TGTGCCACCAGCAGGAAGACTAGCGGGAGGGCGGGCACAGATACGCAGTATTTT. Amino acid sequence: CATSRKTSGRAGTDTQYF.

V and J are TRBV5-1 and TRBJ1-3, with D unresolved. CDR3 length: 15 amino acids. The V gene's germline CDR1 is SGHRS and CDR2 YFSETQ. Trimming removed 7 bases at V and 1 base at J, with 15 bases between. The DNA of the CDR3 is TGCGCCAGCGCCCCGGGAAGGTTGTCTGGAAACACCATATATTTT. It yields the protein CASAPGRLSGNTIYF.

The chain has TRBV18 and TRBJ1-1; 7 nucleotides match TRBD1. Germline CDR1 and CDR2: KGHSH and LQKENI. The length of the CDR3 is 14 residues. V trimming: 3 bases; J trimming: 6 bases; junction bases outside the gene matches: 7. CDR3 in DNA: TGTGCCAGCTCACCGTCGCAGGGGGGCGCTGAAGCTTTCTTT. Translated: CASSPSQGGAEAFF.

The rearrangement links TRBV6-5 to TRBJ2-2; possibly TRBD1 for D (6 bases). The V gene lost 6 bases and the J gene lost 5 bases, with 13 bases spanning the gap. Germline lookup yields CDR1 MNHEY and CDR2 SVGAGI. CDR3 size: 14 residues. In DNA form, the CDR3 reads TGTGCCAGCAGACGACAGGCTGGGACCGGGGAGCTGTTTTTT. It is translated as CASRRQAGTGELFF.

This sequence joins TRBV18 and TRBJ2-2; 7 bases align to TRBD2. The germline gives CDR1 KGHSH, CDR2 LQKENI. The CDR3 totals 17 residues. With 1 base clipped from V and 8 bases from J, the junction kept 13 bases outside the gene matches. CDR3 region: CASSPRASGSTLGELFF. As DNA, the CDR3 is TGTGCCAGCTCACCACGGGCTAGCGGATCCACCTTAGGGGAGCTGTTTTTT.

The CDR3 is CASSNAGAGYEQYF. The CDR3 region has the DNA TGTGCCAGTAGTAATGCGGGAGCTGGGTACGAGCAGTACTTC. The chain couples TRBV19 to TRBJ2-7, with 7 bases matching TRBD2. V was pared by 4 bases and J by 4 bases, with 7 bases of the junction left unmatched. CDR1 and CDR2 (germline): LNHDA, SQIVND (reference sequence). The CDR3 spans 14 residues. Full variable domain (rest looked up from reference TRBV19 and TRBJ2-7): DGGITQSPKYLFRKEGQNVTLSCEQNLNHDAMYWYRQDPGQGLRLIYYSQIVNDFQKGDIAEGYSVSREKKESFPLTVTSAQKNPTAFYLCASSNAGAGYEQYFGPGTRLTVT.

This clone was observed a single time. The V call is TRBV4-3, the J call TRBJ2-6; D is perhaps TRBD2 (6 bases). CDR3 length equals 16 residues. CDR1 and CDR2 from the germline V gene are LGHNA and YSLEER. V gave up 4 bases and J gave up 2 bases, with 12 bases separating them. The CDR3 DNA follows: TGCGCCAGCAGCCGGGACTGGGGACCTGGGGCCAACGTCCTGACTTTC. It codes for CASSRDWGPGANVLTF.

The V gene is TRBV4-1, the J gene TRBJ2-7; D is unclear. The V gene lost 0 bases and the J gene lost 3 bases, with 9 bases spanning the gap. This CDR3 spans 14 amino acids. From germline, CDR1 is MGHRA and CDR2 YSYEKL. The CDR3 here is CASSQDRAIYEQYF. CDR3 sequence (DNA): TGCGCCAGCAGCCAAGATCGCGCAATCTACGAGCAGTACTTC.

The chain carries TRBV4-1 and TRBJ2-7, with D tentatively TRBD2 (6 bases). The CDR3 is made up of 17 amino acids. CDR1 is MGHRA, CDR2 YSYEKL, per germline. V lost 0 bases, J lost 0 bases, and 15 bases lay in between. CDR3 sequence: CASSQDWGVAASYEQYF. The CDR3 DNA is TGCGCCAGCAGCCAAGATTGGGGGGTGGCGGCCTCCTACGAGCAGTACTTC.

In DNA form, the CDR3 reads TGTGCCAGCAGTGAGAACAGGGAACAGTACTATGGCTACACCTTC. Amino acids: CASSENREQYYGYTF. The chain employs TRBV6-1 and TRBJ1-2, with D possibly TRBD1 on 6 matching bases. The germline V gene has CDR1 MNHNS and CDR2 SASEGT. V was pared by 3 bases and J by 3 bases, with 14 bases between. CDR3 size: 15 residues.

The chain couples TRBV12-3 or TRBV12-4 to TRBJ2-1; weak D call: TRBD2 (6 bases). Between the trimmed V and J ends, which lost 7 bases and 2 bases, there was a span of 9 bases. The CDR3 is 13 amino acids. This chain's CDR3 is CASTRGTYNEQFF. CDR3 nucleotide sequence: TGTGCCAGCACCCGGGGGACCTACAATGAGCAGTTCTTC.

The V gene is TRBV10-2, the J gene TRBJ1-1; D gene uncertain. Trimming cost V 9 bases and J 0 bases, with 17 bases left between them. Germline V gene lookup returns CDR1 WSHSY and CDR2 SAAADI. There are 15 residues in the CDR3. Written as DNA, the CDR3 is TGCGCCAGTCTTTTGGTGGGAGGGATGAACACTGAAGCTTTCTTT. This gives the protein CASLLVGGMNTEAFF.

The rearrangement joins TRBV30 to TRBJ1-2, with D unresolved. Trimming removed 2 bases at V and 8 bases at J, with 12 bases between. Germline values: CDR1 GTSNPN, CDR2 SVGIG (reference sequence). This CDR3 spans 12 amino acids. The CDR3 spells CAWSLRGTGYTF. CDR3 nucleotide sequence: TGTGCCTGGAGTCTCCGGGGTACGGGCTACACCTTC.